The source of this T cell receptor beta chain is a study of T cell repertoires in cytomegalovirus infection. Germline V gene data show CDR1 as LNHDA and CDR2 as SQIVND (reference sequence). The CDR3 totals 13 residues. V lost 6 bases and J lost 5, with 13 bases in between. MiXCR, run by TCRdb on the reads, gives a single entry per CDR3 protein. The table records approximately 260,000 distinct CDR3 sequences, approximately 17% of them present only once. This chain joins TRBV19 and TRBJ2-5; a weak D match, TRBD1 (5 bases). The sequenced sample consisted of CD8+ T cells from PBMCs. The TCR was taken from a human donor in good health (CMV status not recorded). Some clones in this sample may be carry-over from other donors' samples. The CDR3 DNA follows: TGTGCCAGTAGGGCGGTAGGGGTGGAGACCCAGTACTTC. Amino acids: CASRAVGVETQYF.